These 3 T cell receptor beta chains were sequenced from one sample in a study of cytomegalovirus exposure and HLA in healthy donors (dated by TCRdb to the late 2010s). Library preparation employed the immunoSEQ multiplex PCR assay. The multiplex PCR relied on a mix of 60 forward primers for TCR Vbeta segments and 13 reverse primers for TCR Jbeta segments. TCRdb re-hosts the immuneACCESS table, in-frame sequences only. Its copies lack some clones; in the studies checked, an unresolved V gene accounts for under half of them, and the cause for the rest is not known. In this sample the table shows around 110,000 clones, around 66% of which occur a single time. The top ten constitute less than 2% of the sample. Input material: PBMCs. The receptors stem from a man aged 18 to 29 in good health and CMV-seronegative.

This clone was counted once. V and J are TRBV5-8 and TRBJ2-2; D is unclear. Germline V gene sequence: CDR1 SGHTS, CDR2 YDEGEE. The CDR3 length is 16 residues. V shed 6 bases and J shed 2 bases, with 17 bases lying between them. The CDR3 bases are TGTGCCAGCACCCGCCGGCAGGCGCTCAACACCGGGGAGCTGTTTTTT. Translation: CASTRRQALNTGELFF.

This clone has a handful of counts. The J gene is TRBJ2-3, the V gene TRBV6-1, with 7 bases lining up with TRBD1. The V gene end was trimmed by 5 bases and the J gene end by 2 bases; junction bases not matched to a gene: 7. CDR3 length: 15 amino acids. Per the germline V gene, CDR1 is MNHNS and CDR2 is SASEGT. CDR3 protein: CASSSRQGYTDTQYF. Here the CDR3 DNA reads TGTGCCAGCAGTTCACGACAGGGTTACACAGATACGCAGTATTTT.

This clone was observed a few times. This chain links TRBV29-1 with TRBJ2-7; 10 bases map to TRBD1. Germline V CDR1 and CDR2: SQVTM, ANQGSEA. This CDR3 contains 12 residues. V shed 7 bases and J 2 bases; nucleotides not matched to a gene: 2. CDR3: CSAGQGAYEQYF. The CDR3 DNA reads TGCAGCGCCGGACAGGGGGCCTACGAGCAGTACTTC.